The rows below give T cell receptor beta chains drawn from one sample of a study of shared clonotypes between healthy human individuals. Only in-frame clones appear in the TCRdb table, and some are missing; sequencing was by immunoSEQ multiplex PCR. Among roughly 2.2 million clones listed, 80% to 95% were seen once. Specimen: naive CD4+ T cells from PBMCs. The receptor source for this set is a man in his late teens or twenties in good health. Some clones in this sample may be carry-over from other donors' samples. Each CDR3 is given with its conserved first and last residue. The D gene is left open where the match is weak. Clone size is not always given. Where it is, it says once, few, many or a class for expanded clones.

clone_size	v_call	d_call	j_call	cdr3_nt	cdr3_aa
NA	TRBV2	NA	TRBJ1-5	TGTGCCAGCAGCGGTAGAGGTAGCAATCAGCCCCAGCATTTT	CASSGRGSNQPQHF
NA	TRBV29-1	TRBD1	TRBJ1-2	TGCAGCGTTATACGGGACAGCTATGGCTACACCTTC	CSVIRDSYGYTF
NA	TRBV29-1	NA	TRBJ2-5	TGCAGCGCTGGGACCCGACTTTGGGGAGAGACCCAGTACTTC	CSAGTRLWGETQYF
NA	TRBV5-1	TRBD1	TRBJ1-2	TGCGCCAGCAGCAACCCCGAAACAGGGGGGGTGCATGGCTACACCTTC	CASSNPETGGVHGYTF
NA	TRBV13	NA	TRBJ2-2	TGTGCCAGCAGCTTCTTTAGGGGGAGCTCGTACACCGGGGAGCTGTTTTTT	CASSFFRGSSYTGELFF
NA	TRBV28	NA	TRBJ1-5	TGTGCCAGCAGTTTATTTTCGTATCAGCCCCAGCATTTT	CASSLFSYQPQHF
NA	TRBV18	NA	TRBJ2-2	TGTGCCAGCTCACCACCGACGGGTACCGGGGAGCTGTTTTTT	CASSPPTGTGELFF
NA	TRBV7-6	NA	TRBJ2-7	TGTGCCAGCAGCTTAACAGGGATCCCCACCTACGAGCAGTACTTC	CASSLTGIPTYEQYF
few	TRBV10-3	TRBD1	TRBJ1-1	TGTGCCATCAGGAGGACAGGGGAGAACACTGAAGCTTTCTTT	CAIRRTGENTEAFF
NA	TRBV5-1	NA	TRBJ2-7	TGCGCCAGCAGCCCTAGCCGGCCAAACTACGAGCAGTACTTC	CASSPSRPNYEQYF
NA	TRBV7-2	TRBD1	TRBJ2-1	TGTGCCAGCAGCTTAGTGGGACAGCCGTACAATGAGCAGTTCTTC	CASSLVGQPYNEQFF
NA	TRBV19	NA	TRBJ2-1	TGTGCCAGTAGTATGAACAGTCATTTGGGGAATGAGCAGTTCTTC	CASSMNSHLGNEQFF
NA	TRBV6-6	NA	TRBJ2-3	TGTGCCAGCACCACAAGGGGCAAGGGGTCAACAGATACGCAGTATTTT	CASTTRGKGSTDTQYF
NA	TRBV7-9	NA	TRBJ2-3	TGTGCCAGCGGTCGGGTAGGGGCAGATACGCAGTATTTT	CASGRVGADTQYF
NA	TRBV20-1	NA	TRBJ2-5	TGCAGTGCTAGGGACGAAGAGACCCAGTACTTC	CSARDEETQYF
once	TRBV11-2	NA	TRBJ2-1	TGTGCCAGCAGCTTAGAATCGAGCTCCTACAATGAGCAGTTCTTC	CASSLESSSYNEQFF
NA	TRBV5-1	NA	TRBJ2-5	TGCGCCAGCAGCTTGGGGGCTCAAGAGACCCAGTACTTC	CASSLGAQETQYF
many	TRBV10-3	NA	TRBJ1-2	TGTGCCATCAGTGACAGGGACTATGGCTACACCTTC	CAISDRDYGYTF
NA	TRBV27	NA	TRBJ2-4	TGTGCCAGCAGTTTATCGGGTGTGAGGGGGGCGTTATCCAAAAACATTCAGTACTTC	CASSLSGVRGALSKNIQYF
once	TRBV5-6	NA	TRBJ2-7	TGTGCCAGCAGCAACGGGGGCGGGTCCTACGAGCAGTACTTC	CASSNGGGSYEQYF
NA	TRBV9	NA	TRBJ2-5	TGTGCCAGCAGCGTAGGTGGTGGGACCGGAGAGACCCAGTACTTC	CASSVGGGTGETQYF
few	TRBV7-2	TRBD1	TRBJ1-2	TGTGCCAGCAGCCCGGGACAGCTTTATGGCTACACCTTC	CASSPGQLYGYTF
NA	TRBV29-1	NA	TRBJ1-2	TGCAGCGTTGTCCCGTTGTTACGTAGGACTCATGGCTACACCTTC	CSVVPLLRRTHGYTF
NA	TRBV2	TRBD2	TRBJ2-4	TGTGCCAGCAGTGATCTCGGGGGGAGAGGAAAAAACATTCAGTACTTC	CASSDLGGRGKNIQYF
NA	TRBV6-5	NA	TRBJ1-1	TGTGCCAGCAGTTACTCGAGGACGGTTGACACTGAAGCTTTCTTT	CASSYSRTVDTEAFF
NA	TRBV5-6	NA	TRBJ2-2	TGTGCCAGCAGCTTGTCCAGGGAGTACACCGGGGAGCTGTTTTTT	CASSLSREYTGELFF
NA	TRBV9	NA	TRBJ1-1	TGTGCCAGCAGCCCTCGGACGGCAGGGACTGAAGCTTTCTTT	CASSPRTAGTEAFF
NA	TRBV7-8	TRBD2	TRBJ2-2	TGTGCCAGCAGCTCGTTCGGGGGGTACACCGGGGAGCTGTTTTTT	CASSSFGGYTGELFF
NA	TRBV28	TRBD2	TRBJ2-2	TGTGCCAGCAGTCAAGCGGGATTGAACACCGGGGAGCTGTTTTTT	CASSQAGLNTGELFF
few	TRBV20-1	NA	TRBJ1-1	TGCAGTGCTAGGAATTGGCCCGAAGCTTTCTTT	CSARNWPEAFF